This is a list of T cell receptor beta chains from one sample in a study of T cell repertoires in cytomegalovirus infection. TCRdb re-called the reads with MiXCR, one entry per CDR3 protein. The table records about 230,000 distinct CDR3 sequences, over 20% of them present only once. The sequencing sample was made of CD8+ T cells from PBMCs. These receptors were obtained from a human donor in good health (CMV status not recorded). Some clones in this sample may be carry-over from other donors' samples. CDR3s include the opening cysteine and the closing phenylalanine or tryptophan. D genes are given only for firm matches. Part of the rows lack a size; the others show once, few, many or a class for expanded clones.

DNA	CDR3	D	size	length	V	J
TGCAGCGTAGGGGGGGACAGGGGCCAGGACACTGAAGCTTTCTTT	CSVGGDRGQDTEAFF	TRBD1	NA	15	TRBV29-1	TRBJ1-1
TGTGCCAGCAGCCAAGATCGCCCCCGGCAGACCGGGGAGCTGTTTTTT	CASSQDRPRQTGELFF	NA	NA	16	TRBV14	TRBJ2-2
TGTGCCAGCAGCTTGGGTCACAGGGACTCCTACGAGCAGTACTTC	CASSLGHRDSYEQYF	NA	many	15	TRBV7-6	TRBJ2-7
TGTGCTAGTGGTTTGGTAGAGGGGGCGAACACTGAAGCTTTCTTT	CASGLVEGANTEAFF	TRBD1	NA	15	TRBV12-5	TRBJ1-1
TGTGCCAGCAGTTGGGACGTGAGGCCAGATACGCAGTATTTT	CASSWDVRPDTQYF	NA	few	14	TRBV6-2/TRBV6-3	TRBJ2-3
TGTGCCAGCAGTATAACCCCCGGGACCTACAATGAGCAGTTCTTC	CASSITPGTYNEQFF	NA	few	15	TRBV12-3/TRBV12-4	TRBJ2-1
TGTGCCAGCAGTTTAAGGACAGTGGAAGAGACCCAGTACTTC	CASSLRTVEETQYF	NA	few	14	TRBV12-3/TRBV12-4	TRBJ2-5
TGCAGCGTTGCCCTCTCTGCGCTTTGGGGTTACAATGAGCAGTTCTTC	CSVALSALWGYNEQFF	NA	few	16	TRBV29-1	TRBJ2-1
TGCAGTGCTAGAGGGAATGTACGCACAGATACGCAGTATTTT	CSARGNVRTDTQYF	NA	few	14	TRBV20-1	TRBJ2-3
TGTGCCAGCAGTAAGGTCGGGGACCTTTACCATACAGATACGCAGTATTTT	CASSKVGDLYHTDTQYF	NA	NA	17	TRBV6-2/TRBV6-3	TRBJ2-3
TGTGCCAGTAACGCGGGGGGCTTGGAGACCCAGTACTTC	CASNAGGLETQYF	TRBD2	few	13	TRBV19	TRBJ2-5
TGTGCCAGCAGCGCGGAGGAGTTATTGAACACTGAAGCTTTCTTT	CASSAEELLNTEAFF	NA	few	15	TRBV9	TRBJ1-1
TGCAGTGCTAGCCTCCCTAGCGGGGTCGGGGCCAACGTCCTGACTTTC	CSASLPSGVGANVLTF	TRBD2	NA	16	TRBV20-1	TRBJ2-6
TGTGCCAGCAGCCCCGGGGTAGCGTCCGTCTACGAGCAGTACTTC	CASSPGVASVYEQYF	NA	few	15	TRBV7-8	TRBJ2-7
TGTGCCAGCAGCTCAGAGGGACTAGCGGGGTCACCCTACGAGCAGTACTTC	CASSSEGLAGSPYEQYF	TRBD2	many	17	TRBV7-2	TRBJ2-7
TGTGCCAGTAGTATAAGTAGCGGGGGGGCATACAATGAGCAGTTCTTC	CASSISSGGAYNEQFF	TRBD2	few	16	TRBV19	TRBJ2-1
TGTGCCAGCAGTGCATGGGGGGGAAATCAGCCCCAGCATTTT	CASSAWGGNQPQHF	NA	NA	14	TRBV12-3/TRBV12-4	TRBJ1-5
TGTGCCAGCAGTTTATTCCCCCTAGAGACCCAGTACTTC	CASSLFPLETQYF	NA	NA	13	TRBV28	TRBJ2-5
TGTGCCAGCAGCCCGGACCGAGTTCAAGCTTTCTTT	CASSPDRVQAFF	NA	medium-sized	12	TRBV11-2	TRBJ1-1
TGTGCCAGCATCAAGGACAGGGCGGAGACCCAGTACTTC	CASIKDRAETQYF	TRBD1	NA	13	TRBV28	TRBJ2-5
TGTGCCATCAGTACGGCAGGGGGAAATTCACCCCTCCACTTT	CAISTAGGNSPLHF	TRBD1	NA	14	TRBV10-3	TRBJ1-6
TGCAGCGTTGAAATGGGGGGAGGCGGTGAGCAGTTCTTC	CSVEMGGGGEQFF	NA	NA	13	TRBV29-1	TRBJ2-1
TGTGCCAGCAGCCCCGATAGGGTGAACACTGAAGCTTTCTTT	CASSPDRVNTEAFF	NA	few	14	TRBV7-9	TRBJ1-1
TGTGCCAGCAGTGCGGAGGGGGGTGAAAAACTGTTTTTT	CASSAEGGEKLFF	NA	NA	13	TRBV12-3/TRBV12-4	TRBJ1-4
TGTGCCAGCAGCTCACGCGGGACAGGGATTTCCGCCCATAATTCACCCCTCCACTTT	CASSSRGTGISAHNSPLHF	TRBD1	many	19	TRBV7-8	TRBJ1-6
TGTGCCAGCAGCCCAACGACGTGGGATACGCAGTATTTT	CASSPTTWDTQYF	NA	few	13	TRBV4-2	TRBJ2-3
TGCAGTGCTAGAGATCGTGAGGGGCGCGTTAATGAGCAGTTCTTC	CSARDREGRVNEQFF	NA	few	15	TRBV20-1	TRBJ2-1
TGTGCCAGCCGACTAGCGGGGGGGCTTCACACAGATACGCAGTATTTT	CASRLAGGLHTDTQYF	TRBD2	many	16	TRBV28	TRBJ2-3
TGTGCCAGTAGTATGGCAGGGTACGATACGCAGTATTTT	CASSMAGYDTQYF	NA	NA	13	TRBV19	TRBJ2-3
TGCAGCGTTGAAGATCCCCTTCGGGCTGAAGCTTTCTTT	CSVEDPLRAEAFF	NA	NA	13	TRBV29-1	TRBJ1-1
TGTGCCAGCTCACCTTTTAGCGGATCGAACACCGGGGAGCTGTTTTTT	CASSPFSGSNTGELFF	NA	many	16	TRBV18	TRBJ2-2
TGTGCCAGCAGTTACTGGGTCAGTTCGGAACAGCCCCAGCATTTT	CASSYWVSSEQPQHF	NA	NA	15	TRBV28	TRBJ1-5
TGTGCCAGCAGCCCCTACGGGGGCGGACTCGGAGGCTACACCTTC	CASSPYGGGLGGYTF	NA	few	15	TRBV7-2	TRBJ1-2
TGTGCCAGCGGACGACTGAGCAATGAGCAGTTCTTC	CASGRLSNEQFF	NA	many	12	TRBV12-3/TRBV12-4	TRBJ2-1
TGTGCCAGCAGCATAACAGTAGGACTAGGGACGTTTGAGCAGTTCTTC	CASSITVGLGTFEQFF	TRBD2	many	16	TRBV7-3	TRBJ2-1
TGTGCCAGCACCCCGGGACAGCTCTACGAGCAGTACTTC	CASTPGQLYEQYF	TRBD1	NA	13	TRBV28	TRBJ2-7
TGTGCCAGCAGCTCGTCGGGCCGCGGCTACAATGAGCAGTTCTTC	CASSSSGRGYNEQFF	NA	few	15	TRBV7-4	TRBJ2-1
TGTGCCAGCAGTGAATTCCGTGGCACGGACGCCGGGGAGCTGTTTTTT	CASSEFRGTDAGELFF	NA	few	16	TRBV25-1	TRBJ2-2
TGTGCCAGCAAAACTAGCGGGCGCACAGATACGCAGTATTTT	CASKTSGRTDTQYF	TRBD2	few	14	TRBV6-5	TRBJ2-3
TGTGCCAGCAGCTACGGGACAGTCTCGGCCCAGTACTTC	CASSYGTVSAQYF	TRBD1	few	13	TRBV14	TRBJ2-5
TGTGCCAGCAGCGGGCAGGGGGGCGTCGGCTATGGCTACACCTTC	CASSGQGGVGYGYTF	TRBD1	many	15	TRBV7-2	TRBJ1-2
TGTGCCAGCAGTTACACAGCCCGTCACTATGGCTACACCTTC	CASSYTARHYGYTF	NA	few	14	TRBV6-5	TRBJ1-2
TGTGCCAGTAGAATGGACAGGGGGAAGGATGAGCAGTTCTTC	CASRMDRGKDEQFF	TRBD1	many	14	TRBV19	TRBJ2-1
TGTGCCAGCAGCGGAGGACAAGACTCCTACAATGAGCAGTTCTTC	CASSGGQDSYNEQFF	NA	NA	15	TRBV11-3	TRBJ2-1
TGCAGCGTTGAGGGGGGGGTGGGGATTAGCTCCTACAATGAGCAGTTCTTC	CSVEGGVGISSYNEQFF	TRBD2	NA	17	TRBV29-1	TRBJ2-1
TGTGCCAGCAGACCGACCGTCAGGGGCTACTACGAGCAGTACTTC	CASRPTVRGYYEQYF	NA	NA	15	TRBV27	TRBJ2-7
TGTGCCAGCAGTGGAATGGACTCCTACGAGCAGTACTTC	CASSGMDSYEQYF	NA	NA	13	TRBV2	TRBJ2-7
TGTGCAGCATACGGCTATGGCTACACCTTC	CAAYGYGYTF	NA	few	10	TRBV28	TRBJ1-2
TGTGCCAGCAGCTTAGTTGAGGGAGGCGGCTATGGCTACACCTTC	CASSLVEGGGYGYTF	NA	many	15	TRBV7-2	TRBJ1-2
TGTGCCAGCAGCAACCGCGGGGTGGTCTACGAGCAGTACTTC	CASSNRGVVYEQYF	NA	many	14	TRBV7-2	TRBJ2-7
TGTGCCAGCACCGAAGACTCCCTATGGGGCTACACCTTC	CASTEDSLWGYTF	NA	NA	13	TRBV25-1	TRBJ1-2
TGTGCCAGCAGTACCCCCCTGGGACACATCTACGAGCAGTACTTC	CASSTPLGHIYEQYF	NA	NA	15	TRBV28	TRBJ2-7
TGTGCCAGCAGTTACGGTGGGGGACAGGGCGGCTACGAGCAGTACTTC	CASSYGGGQGGYEQYF	TRBD1	few	16	TRBV6-5	TRBJ2-7
TGTGCCAGCACCCCCGGGGGGGCCCAGTACTTC	CASTPGGAQYF	TRBD2	few	11	TRBV6-6	TRBJ2-5
TGTGCCAGTACCCCGACGGGGAACTCCTACGAGCAGTACTTC	CASTPTGNSYEQYF	NA	NA	14	TRBV19	TRBJ2-7
TGTGCCAGCGGGACAGGTTCGCCCTACGAGCAGTACTTC	CASGTGSPYEQYF	TRBD1	few	13	TRBV6-6	TRBJ2-7
TGTGCCAGCAGCACAACCTACGAGCAGTACTTC	CASSTTYEQYF	NA	many	11	TRBV27	TRBJ2-7
TGTGCCAGCAGCCGACTAGTAAACGTGAATGAGCAGTTCTTC	CASSRLVNVNEQFF	NA	once	14	TRBV3-1	TRBJ2-1
TGTGCCAGCAGCCTAAATCGTCGCGTGAACACTGAAGCTTTCTTT	CASSLNRRVNTEAFF	NA	many	15	TRBV7-2	TRBJ1-1
TGCAGCGTTGAAGAGCGGGGGCGGGGGAACACTGAAGCTTTCTTT	CSVEERGRGNTEAFF	NA	NA	15	TRBV29-1	TRBJ1-1